These T cell receptor beta chains were read from a single sample in a study of T cells in localized non-small cell lung cancer. Libraries were prepared by immunoSEQ multiplex PCR; TCRdb keeps only in-frame clonotypes and omits some of them. The repertoire holds 25,000 to 40,000 clones, with roughly 75% as singletons. The material sequenced was peripheral blood, taken before any cancer treatment. The receptors originated from a male donor at least 60 years old with stage II squamous cell lung carcinoma. Each CDR3 is given with its conserved first and last residue. The D gene is left open where the match is weak. Clone size, where shown, is once, few, many, or a class for clones that have expanded.

-	TRBD2	18	TRBJ2-3	TRBV7-6	TGTGCCAGCAGCTTAGGTGGGACTAGCGGGTTTCCCACAGATACGCAGTATTTT	CASSLGGTSGFPTDTQYF
-	-	15	TRBJ1-5	TRBV28	TGTGCCAGCAGCTGGGGGACACTTAGCAATCAGCCCCAGCATTTT	CASSWGTLSNQPQHF
-	-	16	TRBJ1-2	TRBV7-7	TGTGCCAGCAGCTCCGCGGGGGGGAGGCCGAACTATGGCTACACCTTC	CASSSAGGRPNYGYTF
-	TRBD1	15	TRBJ1-4	TRBV7-9	TGTGCCAGCAGCTCCTTGGACAGGGGTGGGCAAAAACTGTTTTTT	CASSSLDRGGQKLFF
-	TRBD1	13	TRBJ1-3	TRBV2	TGTGCCAGCAGCCGGGACAGGGAGAACACCATATATTTT	CASSRDRENTIYF
-	-	13	TRBJ1-2	TRBV2	TGTGCCAGCAGTGGGGAGGTTAACTATGGCTACACCTTC	CASSGEVNYGYTF
-	-	13	TRBJ1-6	TRBV6-1	TGTGCCAGCAGTGTAGGTAGCGGTTCACCCCTCCACTTT	CASSVGSGSPLHF
-	TRBD1	17	TRBJ2-2	TRBV7-9	TGTGCCAGCAGCTTAGCGGACAGGGCGGATTGGGCCGGGGAGCTGTTTTTT	CASSLADRADWAGELFF
-	-	14	TRBJ1-1	TRBV6-5	TGTGCCAGCAGTACCCCCGAGGGGATCACTGAAGCTTTCTTT	CASSTPEGITEAFF
-	-	18	TRBJ1-5	TRBV2	TGTGCCAGCAGTCTCCGGGACCAAGACTTAGATAGCAATCAGCCCCAGCATTTT	CASSLRDQDLDSNQPQHF
-	TRBD1	14	TRBJ1-1	TRBV7-9	TGTGCCAGCAGCACCGACAGGGGGCGGACTGAAGCTTTCTTT	CASSTDRGRTEAFF
-	-	16	TRBJ2-7	TRBV5-1	TGCGCCAGCAGCTTGGCCTCTGGCTCTCACTCCTACGAGCAGTACTTC	CASSLASGSHSYEQYF
-	-	13	TRBJ2-5	TRBV5-6	TGTGCCAGCAGCTTGGTCGGGCAGGTGGCCCAGTACTTC	CASSLVGQVAQYF
-	-	12	TRBJ2-4	TRBV6-5	TGTGCCAGCACAGCGCGGGGAGACATTCAGTACTTC	CASTARGDIQYF
few	-	13	TRBJ1-1	TRBV6-5	TGTGCCAGCAGTTACATGGGGGGCACTGAAGCTTTCTTT	CASSYMGGTEAFF